A single sample is the source of the 6 T cell receptor beta chains below, sequenced in a study of T cells in women clearing cervical HPV infection listed by TCRdb under 2018. The method behind the library was the immunoSEQ multiplex PCR assay. TCRdb carries this immuneACCESS record with in-frame sequences only. Its versions omit some clonotypes, under half of them owing to an unresolved V gene in the studies checked, with the rest unexplained. The table kept for this sample lists 20,000 to 25,000 clones. Almost 10% of the sample is held by the ten biggest clonotypes. Sequenced material: blood buffy coat. The source of these receptors is a woman between 18 and 69 years old with a cervical HPV16 infection that either progressed to CIN3+ or cleared (not recorded which).

Regarding this clone: Read coverage stops 3 residues before the CDR3 terminus; the germline J gene supplies the remainder. This chain uses TRBV19 with TRBJ2-1; D is unresolved. This CDR3 is built from 13 residues. Trimming shortened V by 4 bases and J by 4 bases, and 8 bases separated the two germline ends. Germline loops: CDR1 LNHDA, CDR2 SQIVND (reference sequence). The chain's CDR3 is CASSKGGYNEQFF. CDR3 DNA, as far as it was read: TGTGCCAGTAGTAAGGGTGGATACAATGAG.

On this clone: The CDR3 is cut off 3 residues early in the read; its end comes from the germline J gene. The chain uses TRBV5-4 and TRBJ2-5; no reliable D call. Trimming removed 0 bases at V and 1 base at J, with 7 bases between. Per germline, CDR1 SGHNT and CDR2 YYREEE (reference sequence). This CDR3 contains 14 residues. The DNA read from the CDR3 is TGTGCCAGCAGCTTGGGTACCGGCCAAGAGACC. It translates to CASSLGTGQET. In full, the CDR3 reads CASSLGTGQETQYF.

Regarding this clone: The sequence runs out 3 residues before the end of the CDR3; the remainder is reconstructed from the germline J gene. The chain recombines TRBV5-1 with TRBJ2-4; 12 bases line up with TRBD1. J was trimmed by 6 bases and V by 0 bases; bases with no gene match: 10. The germline V gene has CDR1 SGHRS and CDR2 YFSETQ. This CDR3 contains 18 residues. CDR3 DNA, as far as it was read: TGCGCCAGCAGCTTGGACGGGACAGGGGGCCTGATAAGAAACATT. It translates to CASSLDGTGGLIRNI. The entire CDR3 protein reads CASSLDGTGGLIRNIQYF.

Note on this clone: Read coverage stops 3 residues before the CDR3 terminus; the germline J gene supplies the remainder. The chain couples TRBV20-1 to TRBJ2-7; D gene ambiguous. This CDR3 is 14 amino acids long. Trimming pared 3 bases from V and 0 bases from J, leaving 12 bases between. Germline CDR1 and CDR2: DFQATT and SNEGSKA (reference sequence). This CDR3 is CSARSRRPSYEQYF. CDR3 DNA (partial): TGCAGTGCTAGGTCTAGGCGGCCCTCCTACGAG.

On this clone itself: The read gets to within 3 residues of the CDR3 end, and the germline J gene fills in the rest. This sequence joins TRBV6-4 and TRBJ2-1; 10 bases map to TRBD2. V trimming: 7 bases; J trimming: 6 bases; junction bases outside the gene matches: 6. The CDR3 has 14 amino acids. CDR1 and CDR2 from the germline V gene are MRHNA and SNTAGT. The CDR3 bases that were read are TGTGCCAGCAAGACGAGCGGGAGGGCCAATGAG. This codes for CASKTSGRANE. Given in full, the CDR3 is CASKTSGRANEQFF.

Concerning this clone itself: The read falls 3 residues short of the CDR3 end, and the missing part is taken from the germline J gene. The genes are TRBV6-2 or TRBV6-3 and TRBJ2-7; D ambiguous. Trimming took off 0 bases at V and 3 bases at J, with 6 bases between the two ends. CDR3 size: 13 residues. The germline V gene encodes CDR1 MNHEY and CDR2 SVGEGT. The CDR3 region is CASSYSGHYEQYF. The sequenced part of the CDR3 DNA is TGTGCCAGCAGTTACTCAGGGCACTACGAG.